This T cell receptor beta chain was recovered during a study of blood T cell repertoires in COVID-19. Study-level information: The United States, Italy and Spain supplied acute and convalescent COVID-19 samples. T cells, B-cell-depleted T cells, or PBMCs provided the cDNA or gDNA that served as material.

TCRdb's copy holds only in-frame clones and misses some; the assay was immunoSEQ multiplex PCR. The data show some 230,000 clones, with around 83% seen just once and approximately 10% held by the top ten. While infection was still active, Seattle patients were enrolled and then followed longitudinally. The source material was peripheral blood. This receptor was taken from a woman in her forties or fifties with COVID-19, enrolled during active disease.

The CDR3, as DNA: TGCGCCAGCAGCTCCGGACTAGCGGGGGTCAACGAGCAGTACTTC. Translation gives CASSSGLAGVNEQYF. The chain carries TRBV5-1 and TRBJ2-7; 13 bases match TRBD2. V trimming: 3 bases; J trimming: 5 bases; junction bases outside the gene matches: 5. The CDR3 runs 15 residues. The V gene's germline CDR1 is SGHRS and CDR2 YFSETQ.